This passage covers 10 T cell receptor beta chains from one sample sequenced in a study of T cell repertoires in cytomegalovirus infection. In TCRdb, the reads were re-called with MiXCR into one record per CDR3 protein. The table records about 60,000 distinct CDR3 sequences, approximately 36% of them present only once. Their specific antigens are unknown. The material sequenced was PBMCs, sequenced either directly or after in vitro stimulation (not recorded which). These receptors were obtained from a human donor in good health (CMV status not recorded). Some clones in this sample may be carry-over from other donors' samples.

The J gene is TRBJ2-5, the V gene TRBV7-4; 9 positions match TRBD2. The CDR3 is made up of 16 amino acids. The V gene's germline CDR1 is SGHVT and CDR2 SQSDAQ. Trimming at V came to 4 bases and at J to 3 bases, leaving 9 bases not matched to a gene. As DNA, the CDR3 is TGTGCCAGCAGCTCCGGTGTAGCGGGGGCCAAAGAGACCCAGTACTTC. Translating gives CASSSGVAGAKETQYF.

This chain joins TRBV5-1 and TRBJ1-1; weak D call: TRBD1 (5 bases). The CDR3 runs to 15 residues. The V end was cut by 2 bases, the J end by 2 bases, with 13 bases between. The germline CDR1 and CDR2 sequences are SGHRS and YFSETQ. The CDR3 loop reads CASSFTGTSNTEAFF. The CDR3 nucleotides read TGCGCCAGCAGCTTCACGGGGACCTCCAACACTGAAGCTTTCTTT.

This clonotype has a handful of counts. The V and J genes are TRBV6-6 and TRBJ2-5; no clear D gene. V was shortened by 2 bases and J by 7 bases, with 14 bases between the two germline ends. This CDR3 contains 14 residues. Germline CDR1 and CDR2: MNHNY and SVGAGI (reference sequence). The CDR3 region is CASSYGGTHGTQYF. Written as DNA, the CDR3 is TGTGCCAGCAGTTACGGCGGAACCCATGGGACCCAGTACTTC.

This clonotype was counted between two and nine times. V is TRBV9 and J is TRBJ1-6; maybe TRBD1 (6 bases). V was shortened by 3 bases and J by 0 bases, with 10 bases between the two germline ends. Germline CDR1 is SGDLS and CDR2 is YYNGEE. The CDR3 length is 16 residues. The CDR3 loop reads CASSEGGGSYNSPLHF. The CDR3, as DNA: TGTGCCAGCAGCGAGGGGGGTGGCTCCTATAATTCACCCCTCCACTTT.

This clonotype has ten or more counts. The J gene is TRBJ2-7, the V gene TRBV11-2; D gene unclear. The V gene lost 0 bases and the J gene lost 5 bases, with 11 bases spanning the gap. The CDR3 covers 14 residues. Germline-derived CDR1 and CDR2 are SGHAT and FQNNGV. CDR3 coding DNA: TGTGCCAGCAGCTTAGATAATTGGCTACACGAGCAGTACTTC. This translates into CASSLDNWLHEQYF.

This chain uses TRBV6-1 with TRBJ2-1; 11 bases agree with TRBD2. The CDR3 loop spans 15 amino acids. V lost 5 bases, J lost 3 bases, and 3 bases stayed unmatched. Per germline, CDR1 MNHNS and CDR2 SASEGT. CDR3 nucleotide sequence: TGTGCCAGCAGTTTGACTAGCGGGGACTACAATGAGCAGTTCTTC. Protein: CASSLTSGDYNEQFF.

This clonotype was picked up many times. J is TRBJ1-1 and V is TRBV12-3 or TRBV12-4, with 8 bases aligning to TRBD1. The CDR3 extends over 13 amino acids. V gave up 7 bases and J gave up 4 bases; unmatched junction bases: 5. DNA for the CDR3: TGTGCCAGCACCCAACAGGGGGGCACTGAAGCTTTCTTT. Translating it yields CASTQQGGTEAFF.

This clonotype has a handful of counts. V and J are TRBV10-3 and TRBJ2-7; D possibly corresponds to TRBD2 (6 bases). The CDR3 contains 12 residues. V was shortened by 7 bases and J by 6 bases, with 13 bases between the two germline ends. In germline, CDR1 is ENHRY, CDR2 SYGVKD. CDR3 loop: CAITSKEGEQYF. CDR3 sequence (DNA): TGTGCCATCACCAGCAAGGAGGGCGAGCAGTACTTC.

The chain carries TRBV2 and TRBJ2-1; 14 nucleotides match TRBD2. Trimming removed 6 bases from V and 8 bases from J; junction bases left unmatched: 9. CDR3 length: 16 residues. Germline CDR1 SNHLY, CDR2 FYNNEI. For the CDR3, the DNA is TGTGCCAGCAGCCAGACTAGCGGGGGGGCCTTAGATGAGCAGTTCTTC. Translation: CASSQTSGGALDEQFF.

This clonotype occurred a few times. The chain has TRBV6-1 and TRBJ1-5; weak D call: TRBD1 (5 bases). Germline values: CDR1 MNHNS, CDR2 SASEGT. V dropped 6 bases and J dropped 3 bases, with 21 bases sitting between them. The CDR3 covers 17 residues. The CDR3 nucleotides read TGTGCCAGCAGAGGAAAGCAGGGACTGGCTTTCAATCAGCCCCAGCATTTT. Translating it yields CASRGKQGLAFNQPQHF.